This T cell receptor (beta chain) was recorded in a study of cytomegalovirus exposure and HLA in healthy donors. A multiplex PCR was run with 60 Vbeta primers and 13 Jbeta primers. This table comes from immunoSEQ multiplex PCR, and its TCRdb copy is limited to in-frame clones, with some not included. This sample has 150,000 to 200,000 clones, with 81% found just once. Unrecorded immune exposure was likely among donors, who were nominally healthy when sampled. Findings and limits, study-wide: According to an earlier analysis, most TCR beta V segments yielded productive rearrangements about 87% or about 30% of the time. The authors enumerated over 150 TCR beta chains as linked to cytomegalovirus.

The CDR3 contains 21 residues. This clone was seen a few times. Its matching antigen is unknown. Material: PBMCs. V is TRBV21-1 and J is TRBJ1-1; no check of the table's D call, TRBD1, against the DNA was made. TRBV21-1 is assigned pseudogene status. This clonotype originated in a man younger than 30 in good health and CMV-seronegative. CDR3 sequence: CASSKRGPQGPTHLPNTEAFF. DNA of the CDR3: TGTGCCAGCAGCAAAAGGGGGCCCCAGGGCCCGACCCACCTGCCTAACACTGAAGCTTTCTTT.